This entry describes one TCR beta chain. Antigen: not known. The data derive from a study of T cell responses to AZD1222 COVID-19 vaccine. Overall study context: Analysis merged second doses at about 4 or about 12 weeks.

Assay used: immunoSEQ multiplex PCR; TCRdb lists only in-frame clones, some missing. The sample consists of roughly 150,000 clones, around 89% of them appearing once. Per germline, CDR1 LNHDA and CDR2 SQIVND (reference sequence). There are 17 residues in the CDR3. The V end lost 5 bases, the J end lost 0 bases, and 17 bases lay between the germline ends. Study-wide points: At baseline, just 6 or 7 AZD1222 recipients tested seropositive. With two AZD1222 doses given, Spike-specific TCR breadth and depth both rose. Clonal diversity may have been underestimated in mostly white British donors.

The sample consisted of peripheral blood, taken on day 0 of AZD1222 vaccination. The chain has TRBV19 and TRBJ2-1; D is uncertain. The clonotype was recovered from an adult in good health. CDR3 nucleotides: TGTGCCAGTAGTCTCTCCGGATTAGATAGCTCCTACAATGAGCAGTTCTTC. Translated, it gives CASSLSGLDSSYNEQFF. Using reference TRBV19 and TRBJ2-1 for the parts outside the CDR3, the full variable domain is DGGITQSPKYLFRKEGQNVTLSCEQNLNHDAMYWYRQDPGQGLRLIYYSQIVNDFQKGDIAEGYSVSREKKESFPLTVTSAQKNPTAFYLCASSLSGLDSSYNEQFFGPGTRLTVL.